This T cell receptor (beta chain) comes out of a study of blood T cell repertoires in COVID-19. The wider study: Material from acute and convalescent COVID-19 was sourced from the United States, Italy and Spain. Sources were T cells, B-cell-depleted T cells, or PBMCs; the material itself was cDNA or gDNA.

Original analysis: Reference gene primer amplification gave estimated nucleated cell counts. Sequencing was performed with immunoSEQ multiplex PCR; in TCRdb, only in-frame clones are kept and a portion is missing. The V and J calls and the clone size are those of that table, but D and trimming were determined from the DNA. Of around 300,000 clones in the sample, around 90% are singletons; the top ten hold 0.8% to 1.3%. V gave up 7 bases and J gave up 9 bases, with 16 bases separating them. The CDR3 contains 13 residues. Germline loops: CDR1 SNHLY, CDR2 FYNNEI. Patients at the Seattle site were enrolled during active infection and followed longitudinally.

The rearrangement joins TRBV2 to TRBJ2-1, with a possible D match to TRBD1 (6 bases). Sequenced input: peripheral blood. The receptor was derived from a woman aged 40-49 years with COVID-19, enrolled during active disease. CDR3 nucleotide sequence: TGTGCCAGCAAAGGACAGCCCCGGGCTGAGCAGTTCTTC. This sequence encodes CASKGQPRAEQFF.